This paragraph reports one T cell receptor beta chain. This record comes from a study of shared T cell receptors in the human thymus. The CDR3 is 16 amino acids. V dropped 0 bases and J dropped 4; count of bases not matched to a gene: 5. Germline loops: CDR1 LGHNA, CDR2 YSLEER. TCRdb's copy holds only in-frame clones and misses some; the assay was immunoSEQ multiplex PCR. The table records roughly 500,000 clones, around 82% of them present only once. These data were also reused for a study on human thymus T cells. That work states: Resections from corrective heart surgery supplied the thymus tissue. Thymic and blood repertoires appeared to show biased V and J gene usage.

Material: thymocytes. The TCR originated in a boy younger than two with a congenital heart defect. This chain connects TRBV4-3 to TRBJ2-7, with TRBD2 matching 11 bases. The CDR3 nucleotides read TGCGCCAGCAGCCAAGAACATACTAGCGGGGGATACGAGCAGTACTTC. It translates to CASSQEHTSGGYEQYF.